This T cell receptor beta chain was sequenced for a study of CD8+ T cells in alopecia areata. At the level of the study: Treatment of the treated patients consisted of oral tofacitinib, 5 to 10 mg twice daily. The SALT score measured affected scalp surface percentage in treated patients.

The treatment is: oral pan-JAK inhibitor, 5-10 mg twice daily. Alopecia areata patients provided lesional scalp punch biopsies and peripheral blood, both collected for the study. To note about this clone: Its antigen is not identified.

The study's findings and limits: Scalp and blood samples kept many expanded lesional clones throughout tofacitinib.

Following RNA extraction, reverse transcription yielded cDNA that acted as the sequencing template. Profiled with immunoSEQ multiplex PCR; TCRdb holds only in-frame clones, not every one. The data show 150,000 to 200,000 clones, with over 55% seen just once and approximately 1% held by the top ten. After removal of 7 bases from V and 5 bases from J, the junction contained 8 bases not matched to a gene. The CDR3 loop spans 13 amino acids. Germline CDR1 SQVTM, CDR2 ANQGSEA. The sequencing here drew on CD4+ T cells sorted from blood, taken at week 24, from a patient treated with tofacitinib. The chain uses TRBV29-1 and TRBJ1-5; 7 bases are shared with TRBD1. This receptor was identified in a human donor with alopecia areata. Here the CDR3 DNA reads TGCAGCGCTTTGGGACAGCCAGATCAGCCCCAGCATTTT. This encodes CSALGQPDQPQHF.